The entry that follows covers one T cell receptor beta chain sequence. These data come from a study of blood T cell repertoires in COVID-19. This CDR3 has 12 residues. Germline V gene sequence: CDR1 SNHLY, CDR2 FYNNEI. The V segment lost 3 bases and the J segment 12 bases; nucleotides outside the gene matches: 7. In the original processing: Nucleated cell counts were estimated from reference gene primer amplification. Clones were sequenced by immunoSEQ multiplex PCR, and TCRdb holds only the in-frame ones, with some missing. The V and J calls and the clone size are those of that table, but D and trimming were determined from the DNA. This sample yields approximately 75,000 clones, of which approximately 80% are seen a single time; roughly 12% belongs to the top ten.

The source material was peripheral blood. The source is a man in his forties or fifties with COVID-19, enrolled during active disease. This rearrangement joins TRBV2 to TRBJ1-2; 7 bases fit TRBD1. The CDR3 spells CASSDEDRVHTF. The CDR3 DNA follows: TGTGCCAGCAGTGACGAAGACAGGGTGCACACCTTC.